The clone carrying this T cell receptor (beta chain) was recorded a few times. Its antigen is unidentified. The sample is drawn from a study of beta chain features in type 1 diabetes. Turning to the study itself: All samples combined gave about 100 million sorted cells for examination.

Points from the study as a whole: For cells with high TCR expression, cDNA sequencing could yield over-representation.

CD45RO/CCR7/CD25/CD127/CD95/CD27 separated CD4+ naive, central memory, regulatory and stem cell-like memory cells by sorting. The entirety of the isolated RNA underwent reverse transcription, so expressed TCRB transcripts were sequenced. Libraries were prepared by immunoSEQ multiplex PCR; TCRdb keeps only in-frame clonotypes and omits some of them. The table has some 150,000 clones, 6.9% seen once. Trimming took 2 bases from V and 0 from J, leaving 8 bases between them. The CDR3 extends over 15 amino acids. Germline V gives CDR1 KGHSH, CDR2 LQKENI. This TCR was recovered from a woman in her 30s in good health. Sequenced: central memory CD4+ T cells from blood. The rearrangement uses TRBV18 and TRBJ1-5; no clear D gene. CDR3 protein: CASSPSADSNQPQHF. CDR3 nucleotides: TGTGCCAGCTCACCATCCGCGGATAGCAATCAGCCCCAGCATTTT.